This T cell receptor beta chain was found in a study of blood T cell repertoires in COVID-19. Germline V gene sequence: CDR1 MGHRA, CDR2 YSYEKL. With 4 bases removed from V and 0 bases from J, the gap between germline ends came to 15 bases. This CDR3 contains 17 residues. Libraries were prepared by immunoSEQ multiplex PCR; TCRdb keeps only in-frame clonotypes and omits some of them. The sample includes over 65,000 clones, 86% of them seen just once. This clone has a single count. The clonotype originates from a man in his forties or fifties with active or convalescent COVID-19. J is TRBJ1-4 and V is TRBV4-1; maybe TRBD1 (6 bases). The sequencing input was peripheral blood. The CDR3 DNA is TGCGCCAGCAGCCGGACAGCACGAGGGGCAACTAATGAAAAACTGTTTTTT. Protein sequence: CASSRTARGATNEKLFF.